The T cell receptor beta chain described here comes from a study of shared clonotypes between healthy human individuals. Study results and caveats: With a handful of donors compared, 4% to 5.5% of naive CD4 clonotypes were shared. Memory subsets had estimated richness that was generally smaller than that of naive subsets. It was anticipated that sequencing depth would influence how many clonotypes donors shared.

This clone appeared once. Its antigen is currently unknown. The CDR3 has 14 amino acids. V shed 6 bases and J shed 2 bases, with 12 bases lying between them. Per germline, CDR1 ENHRY and CDR2 SYGVKD. Only in-frame clones appear in the TCRdb table, and some are missing; sequencing was by immunoSEQ multiplex PCR. Among about 1.1 million clones listed, 78% were seen once. The chain employs TRBV10-3 and TRBJ2-3, with a weak D call TRBD1 (7 bases). The clonotype originates from a man younger than 35 in good health. Some clones in this sample may be carry-over from other donors' samples. The sequenced sample consisted of memory CD4+ T cells from PBMCs. The subset denotes: CD45RA-negative fraction. CDR3 sequence reads: CAIRAGGNTDTQYF. CDR3 in DNA: TGTGCCATCAGGGCAGGGGGGAACACAGATACGCAGTATTTT.